This T cell receptor beta chain was identified in a study of T cells in Graves' hyperthyroidism and ophthalmopathy. Study-wide findings and caveats: Blood held most thyroid clonotypes expanded above 0.001 frequency.

Deletions cut 7 bases from V and 6 bases from J, with 7 bases between. Germline CDR1 reads MDHEN; CDR2 reads SYDVKM. This CDR3 spans 11 amino acids. This clonotype has a count of ten or more. Its antigen remains unknown. RNA transcripts provided the source from which TCR beta CDR3 regions were amplified. HTBI primers drove first-round RT-PCR of the TCR CDR3. One entry per CDR3 protein, called by TCRdb with MiXCR from the multiplex PCR reads. The table includes more than 500,000 distinct CDR3 sequences, about 15% detected once. The sequenced sample consisted of blood. The chain carries TRBV28 and TRBJ2-4; D gene uncertain. This clonotype was sampled from a woman aged 25 to 39 with Graves' ophthalmopathy. The CDR3 here is CASTTSNIQYF. The DNA for the CDR3 is TGTGCCAGCACCACCTCAAACATTCAGTACTTC.